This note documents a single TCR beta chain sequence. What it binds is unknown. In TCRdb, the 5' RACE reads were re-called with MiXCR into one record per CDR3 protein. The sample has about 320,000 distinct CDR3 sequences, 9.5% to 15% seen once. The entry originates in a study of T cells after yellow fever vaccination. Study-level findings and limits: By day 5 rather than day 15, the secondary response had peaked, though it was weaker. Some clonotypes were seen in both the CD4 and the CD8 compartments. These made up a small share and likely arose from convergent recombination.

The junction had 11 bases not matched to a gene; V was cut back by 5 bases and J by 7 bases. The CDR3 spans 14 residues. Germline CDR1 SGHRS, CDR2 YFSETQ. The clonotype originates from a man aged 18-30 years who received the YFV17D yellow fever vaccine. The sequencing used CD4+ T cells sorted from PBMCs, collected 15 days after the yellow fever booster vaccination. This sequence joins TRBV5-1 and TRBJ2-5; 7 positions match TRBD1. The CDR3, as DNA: TGCGCCAGCAGATCAGGGGGTCAAAGGGGGACCCAGTACTTC. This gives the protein CASRSGGQRGTQYF.